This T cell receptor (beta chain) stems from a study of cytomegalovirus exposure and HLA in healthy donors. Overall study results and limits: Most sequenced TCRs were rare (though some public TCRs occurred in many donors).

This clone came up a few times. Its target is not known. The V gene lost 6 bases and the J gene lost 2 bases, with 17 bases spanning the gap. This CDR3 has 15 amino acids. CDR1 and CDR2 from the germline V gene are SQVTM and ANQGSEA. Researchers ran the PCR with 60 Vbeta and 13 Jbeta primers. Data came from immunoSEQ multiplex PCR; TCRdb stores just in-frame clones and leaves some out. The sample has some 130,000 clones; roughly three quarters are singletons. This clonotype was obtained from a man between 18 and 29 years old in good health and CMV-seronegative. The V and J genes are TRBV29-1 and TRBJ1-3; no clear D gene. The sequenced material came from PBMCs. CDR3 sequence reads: CSVAPLGEAGNTIYF. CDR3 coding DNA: TGCAGCGTAGCCCCTCTCGGGGAAGCTGGAAACACCATATATTTT.